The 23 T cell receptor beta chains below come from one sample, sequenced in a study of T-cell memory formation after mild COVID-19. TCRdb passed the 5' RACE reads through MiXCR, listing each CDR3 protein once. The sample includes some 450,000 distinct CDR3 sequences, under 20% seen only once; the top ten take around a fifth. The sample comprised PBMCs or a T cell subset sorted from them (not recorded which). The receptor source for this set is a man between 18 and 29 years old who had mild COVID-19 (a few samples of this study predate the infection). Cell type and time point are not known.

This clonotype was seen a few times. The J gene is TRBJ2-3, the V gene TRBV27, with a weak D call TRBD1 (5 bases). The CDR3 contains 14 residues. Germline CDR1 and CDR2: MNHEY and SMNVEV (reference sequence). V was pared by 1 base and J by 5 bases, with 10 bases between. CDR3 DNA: TGTGCCAGCAGTTTATTGCGGACAAAAGATACGCAGTATTTT. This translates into CASSLLRTKDTQYF.

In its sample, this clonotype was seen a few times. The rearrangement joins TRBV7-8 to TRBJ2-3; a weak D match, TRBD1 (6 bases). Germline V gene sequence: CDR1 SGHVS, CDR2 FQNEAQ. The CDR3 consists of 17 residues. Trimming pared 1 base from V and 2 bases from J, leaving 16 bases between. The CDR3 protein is CASSLVGWGPSTDTQYF. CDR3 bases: TGTGCCAGCAGCTTAGTGGGTTGGGGGCCTTCCACAGATACGCAGTATTTT.

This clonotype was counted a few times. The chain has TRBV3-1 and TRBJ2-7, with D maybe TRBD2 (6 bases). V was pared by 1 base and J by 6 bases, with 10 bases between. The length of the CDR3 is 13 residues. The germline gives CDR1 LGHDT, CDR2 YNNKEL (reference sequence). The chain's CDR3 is CASSQVTSSEQYF. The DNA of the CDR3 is TGTGCCAGCAGCCAAGTGACTAGTTCCGAGCAGTACTTC.

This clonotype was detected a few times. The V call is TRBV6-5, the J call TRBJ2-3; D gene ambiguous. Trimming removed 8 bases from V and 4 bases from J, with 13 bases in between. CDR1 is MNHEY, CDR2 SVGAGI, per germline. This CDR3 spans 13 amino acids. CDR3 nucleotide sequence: TGTGCCAGCTCAAGACCCGGGTCAGATACGCAGTATTTT. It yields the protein CASSRPGSDTQYF.

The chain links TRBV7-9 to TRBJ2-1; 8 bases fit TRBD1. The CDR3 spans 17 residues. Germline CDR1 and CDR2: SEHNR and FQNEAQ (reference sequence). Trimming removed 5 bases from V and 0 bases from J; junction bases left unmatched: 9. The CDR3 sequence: CASSPPWDRSSYNEQFF. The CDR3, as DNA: TGTGCCAGCAGCCCCCCCTGGGACAGGAGCTCCTACAATGAGCAGTTCTTC.

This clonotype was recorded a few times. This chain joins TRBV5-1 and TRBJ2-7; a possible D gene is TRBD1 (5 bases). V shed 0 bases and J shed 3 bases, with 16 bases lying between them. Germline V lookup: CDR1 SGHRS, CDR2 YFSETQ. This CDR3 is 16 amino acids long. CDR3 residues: CASSLVPQQGGYEQYF. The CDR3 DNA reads TGCGCCAGCAGCTTGGTTCCGCAGCAGGGCGGCTACGAGCAGTACTTC.

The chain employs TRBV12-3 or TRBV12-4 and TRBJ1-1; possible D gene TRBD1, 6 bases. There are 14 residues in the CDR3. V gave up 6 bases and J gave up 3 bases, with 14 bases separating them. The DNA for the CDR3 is TGTGCCAGCAGCTCGTACAGGGAAGACACTGAAGCTTTCTTT. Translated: CASSSYREDTEAFF.

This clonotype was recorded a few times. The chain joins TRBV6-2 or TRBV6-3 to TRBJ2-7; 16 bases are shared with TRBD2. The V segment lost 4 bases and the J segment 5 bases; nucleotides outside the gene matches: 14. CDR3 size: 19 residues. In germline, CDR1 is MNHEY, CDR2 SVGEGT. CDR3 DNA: TGTGCCAGCAGTTCGCCGGGACTAGCGGGGGGGCCCGACATCGACGAGCAGTACTTC. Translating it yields CASSSPGLAGGPDIDEQYF.

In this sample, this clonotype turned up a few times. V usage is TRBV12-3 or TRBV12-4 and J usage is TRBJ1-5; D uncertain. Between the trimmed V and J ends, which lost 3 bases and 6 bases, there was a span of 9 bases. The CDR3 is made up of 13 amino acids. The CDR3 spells CASSFFNVQPQHF. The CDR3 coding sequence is TGTGCCAGCAGTTTTTTTAACGTTCAGCCCCAGCATTTT.

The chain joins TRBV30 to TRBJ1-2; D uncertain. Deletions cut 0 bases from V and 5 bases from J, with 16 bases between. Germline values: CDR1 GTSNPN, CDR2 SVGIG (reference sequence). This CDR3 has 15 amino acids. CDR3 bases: TGTGCCTGGAGTGTAAGTCCAGGATCTGGGTATGGCTACACCTTC. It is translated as CAWSVSPGSGYGYTF.

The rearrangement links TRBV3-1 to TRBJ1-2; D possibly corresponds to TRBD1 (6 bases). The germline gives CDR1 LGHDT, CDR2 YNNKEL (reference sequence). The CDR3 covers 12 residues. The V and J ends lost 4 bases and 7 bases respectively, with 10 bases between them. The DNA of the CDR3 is TGTGCCAGCAGCCGGGGGGCCCGTGGCTACACCTTC. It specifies CASSRGARGYTF.

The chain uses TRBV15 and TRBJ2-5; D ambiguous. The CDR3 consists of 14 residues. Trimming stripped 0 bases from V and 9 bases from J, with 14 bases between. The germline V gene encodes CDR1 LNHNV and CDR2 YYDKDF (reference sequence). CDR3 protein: CATSRDPPAAAQYF. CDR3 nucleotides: TGTGCCACCAGCAGAGACCCCCCCGCCGCGGCCCAGTACTTC.

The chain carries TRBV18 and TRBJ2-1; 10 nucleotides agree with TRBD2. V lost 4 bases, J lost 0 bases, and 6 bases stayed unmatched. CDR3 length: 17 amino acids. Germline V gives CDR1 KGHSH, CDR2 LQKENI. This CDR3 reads CASSQTSSGGSYNEQFF. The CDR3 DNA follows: TGTGCCAGCTCACAGACCTCTAGCGGGGGCTCCTACAATGAGCAGTTCTTC.

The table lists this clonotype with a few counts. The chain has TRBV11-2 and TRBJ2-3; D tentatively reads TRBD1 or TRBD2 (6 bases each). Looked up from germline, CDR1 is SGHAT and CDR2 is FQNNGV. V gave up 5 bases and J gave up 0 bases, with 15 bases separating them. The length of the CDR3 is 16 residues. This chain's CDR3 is CASSLGWGASTDTQYF. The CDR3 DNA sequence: TGTGCCAGCAGCCTCGGGTGGGGGGCTAGCACAGATACGCAGTATTTT. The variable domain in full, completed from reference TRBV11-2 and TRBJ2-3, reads EAGVAQSPRYKIIEKRQSVAFWCNPISGHATLYWYQQILGQGPKLLIQFQNNGVVDDSQLPKDRFSAERLKGVDSTLKIQPAKLEDSAVYLCASSLGWGASTDTQYFGPGTRLTVL.

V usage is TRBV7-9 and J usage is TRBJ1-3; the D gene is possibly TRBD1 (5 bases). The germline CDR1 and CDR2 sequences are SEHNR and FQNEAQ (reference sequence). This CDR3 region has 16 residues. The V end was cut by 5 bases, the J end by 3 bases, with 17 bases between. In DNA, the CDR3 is TGTGCCAGCAGCGGCCGGGACTCCTCATATGGAAACACCATATATTTT. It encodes CASSGRDSSYGNTIYF.

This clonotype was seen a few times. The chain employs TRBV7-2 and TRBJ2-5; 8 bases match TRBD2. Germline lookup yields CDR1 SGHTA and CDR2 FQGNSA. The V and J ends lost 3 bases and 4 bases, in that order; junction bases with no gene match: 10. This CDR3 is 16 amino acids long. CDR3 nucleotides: TGTGCCAGCAGCTTGGGGAGACTAGCGCGGGGAGAGACCCAGTACTTC. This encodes CASSLGRLARGETQYF.

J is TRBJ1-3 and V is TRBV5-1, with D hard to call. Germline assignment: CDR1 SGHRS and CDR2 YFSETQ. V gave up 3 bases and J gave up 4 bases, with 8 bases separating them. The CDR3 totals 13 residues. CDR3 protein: CASSSSQGNTIYF. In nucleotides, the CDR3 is TGCGCCAGCAGCTCCTCCCAGGGAAACACCATATATTTT. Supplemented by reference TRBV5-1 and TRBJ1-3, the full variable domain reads KAGVTQTPRYLIKTRGQQVTLSCSPISGHRSVSWYQQTPGQGLQFLFEYFSETQRNKGNFPGRFSGRQFSNSRSEMNVSTLELGDSALYLCASSSSQGNTIYFGEGSWLTVV.

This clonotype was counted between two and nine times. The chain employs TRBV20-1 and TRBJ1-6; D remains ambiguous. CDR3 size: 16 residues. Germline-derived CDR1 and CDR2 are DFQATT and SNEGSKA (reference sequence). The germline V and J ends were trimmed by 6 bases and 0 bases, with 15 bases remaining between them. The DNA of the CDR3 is TGCAGTGCCAAAAAAGGGTATCACTCCTATAATTCACCCCTCCACTTT. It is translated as CSAKKGYHSYNSPLHF.

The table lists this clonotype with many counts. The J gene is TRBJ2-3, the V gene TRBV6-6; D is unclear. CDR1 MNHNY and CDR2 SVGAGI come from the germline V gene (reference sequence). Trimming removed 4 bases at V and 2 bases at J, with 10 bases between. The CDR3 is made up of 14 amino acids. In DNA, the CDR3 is TGTGCCAGCAGTTTGGCCTCTCCCACAGATACGCAGTATTTT. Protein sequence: CASSLASPTDTQYF.

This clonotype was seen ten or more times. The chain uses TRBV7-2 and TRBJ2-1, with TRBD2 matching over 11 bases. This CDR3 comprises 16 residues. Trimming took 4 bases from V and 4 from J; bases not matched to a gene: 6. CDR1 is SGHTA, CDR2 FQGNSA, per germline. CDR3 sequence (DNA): TGTGCCAGCAGCTCGCCGACTAGCGGGGCTTACAATGAGCAGTTCTTC. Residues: CASSSPTSGAYNEQFF.

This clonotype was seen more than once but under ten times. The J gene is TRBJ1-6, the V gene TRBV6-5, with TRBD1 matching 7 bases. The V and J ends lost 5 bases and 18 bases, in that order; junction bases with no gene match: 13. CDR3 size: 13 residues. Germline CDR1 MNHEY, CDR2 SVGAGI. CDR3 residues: CASSPPEGAFRHF. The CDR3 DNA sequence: TGTGCCAGCAGTCCCCCGGAGGGGGCGTTCCGCCACTTT.

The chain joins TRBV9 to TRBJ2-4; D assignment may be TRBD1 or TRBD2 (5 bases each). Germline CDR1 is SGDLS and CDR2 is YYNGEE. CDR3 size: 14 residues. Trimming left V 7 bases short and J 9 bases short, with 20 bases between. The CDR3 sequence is CASGKGQGESIQYF. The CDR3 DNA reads TGTGCCAGCGGGAAAGGGCAGGGAGAGAGCATTCAGTACTTC.

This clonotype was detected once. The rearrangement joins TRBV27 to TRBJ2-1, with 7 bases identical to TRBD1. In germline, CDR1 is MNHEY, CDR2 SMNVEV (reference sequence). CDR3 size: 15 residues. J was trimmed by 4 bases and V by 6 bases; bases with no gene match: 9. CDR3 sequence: CASRAGTVAYNEQFF. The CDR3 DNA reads TGTGCCAGCAGAGCCGGGACAGTCGCTTACAATGAGCAGTTCTTC.